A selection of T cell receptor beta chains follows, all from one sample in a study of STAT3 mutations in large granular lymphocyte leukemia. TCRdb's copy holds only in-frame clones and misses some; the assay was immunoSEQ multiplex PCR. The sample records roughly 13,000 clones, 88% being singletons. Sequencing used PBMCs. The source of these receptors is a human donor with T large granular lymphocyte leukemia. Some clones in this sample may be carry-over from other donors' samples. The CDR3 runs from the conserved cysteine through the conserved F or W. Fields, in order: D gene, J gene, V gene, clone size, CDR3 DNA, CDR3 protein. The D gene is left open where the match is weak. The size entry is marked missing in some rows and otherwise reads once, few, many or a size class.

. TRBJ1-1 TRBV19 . TGTGCCAGCGGGGAGTTAATGAACACTGAAGCTTTCTTT CASGELMNTEAFF
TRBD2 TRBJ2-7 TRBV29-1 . TGCAGCGCGAACGACCCCGGGGGGAGCTCCTACGAGCAGTACTTC CSANDPGGSSYEQYF
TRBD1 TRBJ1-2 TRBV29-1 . TGCAGCGTTGATTTACAGGGGGGAGGCTACACCTTC CSVDLQGGGYTF
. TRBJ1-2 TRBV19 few TGTGCCAGTCGCCAGGGACTTGGCTACACCTTC CASRQGLGYTF
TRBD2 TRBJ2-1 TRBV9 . TGTGCCAGCAGCCCCCGGGGTAGCGGGATATGGAATGAGCAGTTCTTC CASSPRGSGIWNEQFF
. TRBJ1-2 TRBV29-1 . TGCAGCGTTGGAGGGCAGCCCTATGGCTACACCTTC CSVGGQPYGYTF
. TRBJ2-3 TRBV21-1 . TGTGCCAGCAGCAAAGCGAGAGCTACGGAGACAAACACAGATACGCAGTATTTT CASSKARATETNTDTQYF
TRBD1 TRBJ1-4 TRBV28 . TGTGCCAGCAGTGCCTCCACACAGGGGGCTAATGAAAAACTGTTTTTT CASSASTQGANEKLFF
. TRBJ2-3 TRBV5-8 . TGTGCCAGCAGCTTCGTGGGCACAGTCACAGATACGCAGTATTTT CASSFVGTVTDTQYF
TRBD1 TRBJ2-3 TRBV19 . TGTGCCAGTAGTATCGGGACAGTGATAGGGGATACGCAGTATTTT CASSIGTVIGDTQYF
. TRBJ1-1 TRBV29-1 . TGCAGCGCCGGGGGTTGGGGCGGTACTGAAGCTTTCTTT CSAGGWGGTEAFF
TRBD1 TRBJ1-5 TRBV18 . TGTGCCAGCTCTCCGACAGGGAATCGAAATCAGCCCCAGCATTTT CASSPTGNRNQPQHF
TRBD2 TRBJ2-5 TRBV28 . TGTGCCAGCAGTTTTGCGTCCCTCCGGGGGGCCCAGTACTTC CASSFASLRGAQYF
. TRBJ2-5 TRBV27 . TGTGCCAGCAGTTTAGGGGGTCGCCAAGAGACCCAGTACTTC CASSLGGRQETQYF
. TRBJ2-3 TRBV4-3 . TGCGCCAGCAGCCAAGATGAAGGAGATACGCAGTATTTT CASSQDEGDTQYF
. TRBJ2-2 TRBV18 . TGTGCCAGCTCACCGTCAACGAACACCGGGGAGCTGTTTTTT CASSPSTNTGELFF
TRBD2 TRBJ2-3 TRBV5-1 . TGCGCCAGCAGCTCAGGGACTAGCGGGGGGGCAGATACGCAGTATTTT CASSSGTSGGADTQYF
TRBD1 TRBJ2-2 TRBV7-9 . TGTGCCAGCAGCTCCCCTACAGGGGATTTATCCGGGGAGCTGTTTTTT CASSSPTGDLSGELFF
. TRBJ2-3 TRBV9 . TGTGCCAGCAGCGTAGGGGGGCGGATCGCGTACGGCGCAGATACGCAGTATTTT CASSVGGRIAYGADTQYF
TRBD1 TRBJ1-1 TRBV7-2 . TGTGCCAGCAGCTTGACAGGGGACACTGAAGCTTTCTTT CASSLTGDTEAFF
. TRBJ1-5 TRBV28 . TGTGCCAGCAGTTTTGTGTTGGGGGAGGGTCAGCCCCAGCATTTT CASSFVLGEGQPQHF
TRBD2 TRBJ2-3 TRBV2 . TGTGCCAGCAGTGAATGGACTAGCAGCACAGATACGCAGTATTTT CASSEWTSSTDTQYF
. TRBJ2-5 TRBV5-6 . TGTGCCAGCAGCCTAGGTCGAGTAGGGCCGGGTGAGACCCAGTACTTC CASSLGRVGPGETQYF